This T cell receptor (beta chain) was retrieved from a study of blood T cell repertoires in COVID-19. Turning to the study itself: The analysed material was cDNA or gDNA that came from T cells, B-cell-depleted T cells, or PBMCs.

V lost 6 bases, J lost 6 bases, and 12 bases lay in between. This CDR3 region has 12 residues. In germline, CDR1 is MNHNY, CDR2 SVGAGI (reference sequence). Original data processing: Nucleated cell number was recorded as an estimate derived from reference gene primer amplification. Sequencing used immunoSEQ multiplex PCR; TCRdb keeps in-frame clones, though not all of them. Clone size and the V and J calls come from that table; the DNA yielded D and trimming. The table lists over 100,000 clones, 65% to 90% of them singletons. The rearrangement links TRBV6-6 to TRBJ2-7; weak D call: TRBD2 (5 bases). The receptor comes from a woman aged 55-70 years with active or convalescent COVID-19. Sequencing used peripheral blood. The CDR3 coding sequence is TGTGCCAGCAGCCTGGACCGGGGCGAGCAGTACTTC. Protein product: CASSLDRGEQYF.